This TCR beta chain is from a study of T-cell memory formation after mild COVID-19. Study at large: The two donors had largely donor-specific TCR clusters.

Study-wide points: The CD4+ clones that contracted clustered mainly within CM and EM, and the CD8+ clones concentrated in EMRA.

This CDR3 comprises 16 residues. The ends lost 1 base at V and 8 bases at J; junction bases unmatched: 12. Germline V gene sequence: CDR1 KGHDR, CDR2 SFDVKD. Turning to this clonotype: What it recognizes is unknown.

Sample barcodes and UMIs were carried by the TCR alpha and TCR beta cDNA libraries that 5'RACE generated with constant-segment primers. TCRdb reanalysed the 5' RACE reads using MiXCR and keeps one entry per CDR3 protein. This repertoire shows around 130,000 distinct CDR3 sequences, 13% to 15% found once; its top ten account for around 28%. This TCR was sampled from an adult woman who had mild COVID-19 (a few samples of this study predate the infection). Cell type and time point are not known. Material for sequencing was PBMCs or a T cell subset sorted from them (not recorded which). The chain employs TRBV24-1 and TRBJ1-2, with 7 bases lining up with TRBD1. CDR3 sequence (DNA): TGTGCCACCAGTGATTTAGGCGAGACAGGGTATGAAGGCTACACCTTC. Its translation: CATSDLGETGYEGYTF.